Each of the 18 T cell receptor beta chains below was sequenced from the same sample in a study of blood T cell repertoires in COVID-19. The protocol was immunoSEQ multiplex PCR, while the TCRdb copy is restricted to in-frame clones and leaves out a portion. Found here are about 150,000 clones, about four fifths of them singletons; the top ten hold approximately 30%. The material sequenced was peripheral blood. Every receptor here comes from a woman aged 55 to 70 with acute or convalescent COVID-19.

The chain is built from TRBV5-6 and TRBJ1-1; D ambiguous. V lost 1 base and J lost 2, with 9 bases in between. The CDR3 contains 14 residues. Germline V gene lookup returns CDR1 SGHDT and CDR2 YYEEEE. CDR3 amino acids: CASSLWSGNTEAFF. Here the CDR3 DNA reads TGTGCCAGCAGCTTGTGGAGTGGTAACACTGAAGCTTTCTTT.

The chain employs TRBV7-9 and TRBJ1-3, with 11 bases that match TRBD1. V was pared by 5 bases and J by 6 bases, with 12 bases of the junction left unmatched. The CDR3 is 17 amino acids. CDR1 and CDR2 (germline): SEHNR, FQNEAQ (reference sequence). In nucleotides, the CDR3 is TGTGCCAGCAGCCGACCCCCGGACAGGGGGCTTAAAAACACCATATATTTT. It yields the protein CASSRPPDRGLKNTIYF.

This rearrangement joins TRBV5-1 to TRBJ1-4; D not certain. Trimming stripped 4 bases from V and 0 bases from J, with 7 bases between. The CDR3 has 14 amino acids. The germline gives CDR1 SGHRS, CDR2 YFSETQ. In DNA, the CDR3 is TGCGCCAGCAGCCTGCACACAACTAATGAAAAACTGTTTTTT. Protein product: CASSLHTTNEKLFF. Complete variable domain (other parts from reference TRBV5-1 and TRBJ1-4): KAGVTQTPRYLIKTRGQQVTLSCSPISGHRSVSWYQQTPGQGLQFLFEYFSETQRNKGNFPGRFSGRQFSNSRSEMNVSTLELGDSALYLCASSLHTTNEKLFFGSGTQLSVL.

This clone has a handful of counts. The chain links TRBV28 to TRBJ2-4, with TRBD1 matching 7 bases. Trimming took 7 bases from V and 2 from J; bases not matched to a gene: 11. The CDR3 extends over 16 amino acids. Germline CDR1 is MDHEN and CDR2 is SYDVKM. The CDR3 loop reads CASTSQGVSSKNIQYF. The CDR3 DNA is TGTGCCAGCACCTCCCAGGGGGTCTCATCCAAAAACATTCAGTACTTC.

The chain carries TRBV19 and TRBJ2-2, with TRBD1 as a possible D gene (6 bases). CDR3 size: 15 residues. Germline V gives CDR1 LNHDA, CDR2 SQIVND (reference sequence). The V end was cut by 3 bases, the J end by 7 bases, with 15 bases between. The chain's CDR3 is CASSMADRTGGELFF. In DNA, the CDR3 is TGTGCCAGTAGTATGGCGGACAGAACGGGCGGGGAGCTGTTTTTT.

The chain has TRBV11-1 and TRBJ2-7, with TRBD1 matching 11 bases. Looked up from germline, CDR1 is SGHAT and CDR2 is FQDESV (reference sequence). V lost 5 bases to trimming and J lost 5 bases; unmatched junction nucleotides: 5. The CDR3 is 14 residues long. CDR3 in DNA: TGTGCCAGCAGCCAGGGGACAGGGGGTGACGAGCAGTACTTC. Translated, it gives CASSQGTGGDEQYF.

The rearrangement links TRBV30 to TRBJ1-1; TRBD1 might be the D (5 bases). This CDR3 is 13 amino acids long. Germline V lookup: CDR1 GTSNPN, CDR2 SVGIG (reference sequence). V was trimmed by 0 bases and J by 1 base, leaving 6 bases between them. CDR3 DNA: TGTGCCTGGAGTGTACAGGAGAACACTGAAGCTTTCTTT. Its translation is CAWSVQENTEAFF.

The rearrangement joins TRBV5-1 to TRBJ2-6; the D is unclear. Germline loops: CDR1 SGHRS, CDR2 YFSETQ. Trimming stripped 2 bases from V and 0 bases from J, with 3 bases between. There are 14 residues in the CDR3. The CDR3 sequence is CASSFYSGANVLTF. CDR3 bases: TGCGCCAGCAGCTTCTACTCTGGGGCCAACGTCCTGACTTTC.

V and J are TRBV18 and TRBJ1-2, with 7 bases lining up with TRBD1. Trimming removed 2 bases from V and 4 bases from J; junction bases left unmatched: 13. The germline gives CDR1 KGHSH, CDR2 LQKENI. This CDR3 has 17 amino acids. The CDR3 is CASSPVTGINGGYGYTF. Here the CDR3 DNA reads TGTGCCAGCTCACCAGTGACAGGGATAAACGGGGGCTATGGCTACACCTTC.

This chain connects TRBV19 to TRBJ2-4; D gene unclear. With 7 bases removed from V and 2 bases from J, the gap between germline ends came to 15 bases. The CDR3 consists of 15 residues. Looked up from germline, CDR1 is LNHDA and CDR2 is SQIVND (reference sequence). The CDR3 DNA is TGTGCCAGTACCTCCCTGAGGCAGTCCAAAAACATTCAGTACTTC. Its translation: CASTSLRQSKNIQYF.

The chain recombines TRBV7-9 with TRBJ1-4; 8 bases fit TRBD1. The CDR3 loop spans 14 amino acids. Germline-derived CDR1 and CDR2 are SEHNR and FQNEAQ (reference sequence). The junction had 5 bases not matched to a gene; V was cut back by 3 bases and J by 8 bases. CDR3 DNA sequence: TGTGCCAGCAGCTTCCAGGGGGCGAGGGAAAAACTGTTTTTT. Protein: CASSFQGAREKLFF.

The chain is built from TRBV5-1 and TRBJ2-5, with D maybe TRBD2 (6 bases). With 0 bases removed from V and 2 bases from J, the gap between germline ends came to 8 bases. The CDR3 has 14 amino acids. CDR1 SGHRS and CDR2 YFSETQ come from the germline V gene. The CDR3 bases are TGCGCCAGCAGCTTGGGCGGGGATCAAGAGACCCAGTACTTC. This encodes CASSLGGDQETQYF.

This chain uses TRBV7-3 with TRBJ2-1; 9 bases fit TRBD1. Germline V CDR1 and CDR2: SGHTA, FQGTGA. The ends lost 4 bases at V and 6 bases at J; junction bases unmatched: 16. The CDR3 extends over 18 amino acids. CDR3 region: CASSSRPGTGRSGNEQFF. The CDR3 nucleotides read TGTGCCAGCAGCTCGCGTCCGGGGACAGGGCGCTCCGGCAATGAGCAGTTCTTC.

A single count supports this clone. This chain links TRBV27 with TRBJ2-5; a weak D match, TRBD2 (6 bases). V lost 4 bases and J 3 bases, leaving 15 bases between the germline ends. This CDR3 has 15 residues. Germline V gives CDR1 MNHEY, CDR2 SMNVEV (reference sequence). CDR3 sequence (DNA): TGTGCCAGCAGTTCAGGTAGTGCGGGGAAAGAGACCCAGTACTTC. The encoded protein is CASSSGSAGKETQYF.

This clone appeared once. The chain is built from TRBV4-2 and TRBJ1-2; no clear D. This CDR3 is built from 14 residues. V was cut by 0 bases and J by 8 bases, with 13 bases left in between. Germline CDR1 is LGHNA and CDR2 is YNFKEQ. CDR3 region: CASSQDSQFGGYTF. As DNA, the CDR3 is TGTGCCAGCAGCCAAGATTCCCAGTTTGGCGGCTACACCTTC.

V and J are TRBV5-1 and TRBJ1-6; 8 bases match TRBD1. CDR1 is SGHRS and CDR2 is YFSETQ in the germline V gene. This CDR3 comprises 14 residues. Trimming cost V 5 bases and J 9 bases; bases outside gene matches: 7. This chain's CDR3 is CASSSDRGVSPLHF. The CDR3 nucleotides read TGCGCCAGCAGTAGTGACAGGGGAGTTTCACCCCTCCACTTT.

CDR3 nucleotides: TGTGCCAGCAGTTTACTAGGCAGGGGGGCCGGGACCCACCAAGAGACCCAGTACTTC. Amino acids: CASSLLGRGAGTHQETQYF. The V and J genes are TRBV27 and TRBJ2-5; possible D gene TRBD1, 7 bases. The germline V gene encodes CDR1 MNHEY and CDR2 SMNVEV (reference sequence). The CDR3 is made up of 19 amino acids. Trimming removed 2 bases at V and 0 bases at J, with 22 bases between.

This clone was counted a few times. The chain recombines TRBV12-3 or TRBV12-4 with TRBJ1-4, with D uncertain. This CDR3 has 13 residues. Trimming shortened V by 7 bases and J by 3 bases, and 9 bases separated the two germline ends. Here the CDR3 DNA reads TGTGCCAGCACCCTGGCATCTAATGAAAAACTGTTTTTT. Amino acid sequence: CASTLASNEKLFF.